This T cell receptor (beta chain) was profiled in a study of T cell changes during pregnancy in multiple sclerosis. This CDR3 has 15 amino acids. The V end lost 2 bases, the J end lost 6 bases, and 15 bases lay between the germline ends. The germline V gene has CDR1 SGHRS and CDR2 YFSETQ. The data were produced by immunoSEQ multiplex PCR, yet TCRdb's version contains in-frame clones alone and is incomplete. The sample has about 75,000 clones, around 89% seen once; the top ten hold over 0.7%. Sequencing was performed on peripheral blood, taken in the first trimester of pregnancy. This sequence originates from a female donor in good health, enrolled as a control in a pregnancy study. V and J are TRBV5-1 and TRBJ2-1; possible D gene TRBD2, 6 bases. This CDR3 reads CASSFLAGSANEQFF. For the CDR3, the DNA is TGCGCCAGCAGCTTTCTGGCGGGGTCCGCCAATGAGCAGTTCTTC.